This T cell receptor beta chain derives from a study of HIV-infected patients and healthy controls. Study-level results: Compared with controls, mean Gini indices were significantly raised in HIV-infected repertoires, possibly indicating oligoclonality.

This clonotype was counted ten times or more. Its antigen is still unknown. cDNA was made from roughly 470 ng RNA using alpha and beta constant primers. Separate chain-specific third strand synthesis with multiplexing indices produced the alpha and beta libraries. A roughly 25-cycle PCR with P5s and P7 primers followed a short adapter-adding first PCR. TCRdb redid the calling of the 5' RACE reads with MiXCR, one entry per CDR3 protein. The sample includes under 20,000 distinct CDR3 sequences, roughly 7.7% of them seen just once. All unsorted peripheral T cells were captured because whole blood was used without fractionation. As controls, 10 to 11 uninfected healthy donors gave samples, and a few gave two samples approximately three months apart. Germline CDR1 is GTSNPN and CDR2 is SVGIG (reference sequence). CDR3 length equals 14 residues. Trimming pared 3 bases from V and 0 bases from J, leaving 11 bases between.

The sequencing input was blood. The receptor's source is an adult in good health. V gene TRBV30 combines with J gene TRBJ2-5; D might be TRBD2 (5 bases). In DNA, the CDR3 is TGTGCCTGGAGCGGGGTGGCGTACCAAGAGACCCAGTACTTC. It translates to CAWSGVAYQETQYF.